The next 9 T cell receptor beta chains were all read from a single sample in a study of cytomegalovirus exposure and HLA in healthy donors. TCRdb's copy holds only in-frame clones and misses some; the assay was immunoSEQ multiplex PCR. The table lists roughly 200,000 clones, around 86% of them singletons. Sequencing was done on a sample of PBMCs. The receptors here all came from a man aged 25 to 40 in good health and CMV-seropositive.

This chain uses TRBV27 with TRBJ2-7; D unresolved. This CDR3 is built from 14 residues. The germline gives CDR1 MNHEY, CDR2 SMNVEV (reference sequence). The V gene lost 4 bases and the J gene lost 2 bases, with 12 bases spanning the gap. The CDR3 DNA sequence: TGTGCCAGCAGTTCCCGGACCATCCCCTACGAGCAGTACTTC. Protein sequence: CASSSRTIPYEQYF.

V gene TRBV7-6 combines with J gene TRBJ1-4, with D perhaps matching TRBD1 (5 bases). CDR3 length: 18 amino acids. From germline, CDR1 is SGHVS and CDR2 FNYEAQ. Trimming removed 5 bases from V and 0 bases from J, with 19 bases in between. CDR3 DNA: TGTGCCAGCAGCAGGAACCATCAGGGCCCCGCAACTAATGAAAAACTGTTTTTT. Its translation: CASSRNHQGPATNEKLFF.

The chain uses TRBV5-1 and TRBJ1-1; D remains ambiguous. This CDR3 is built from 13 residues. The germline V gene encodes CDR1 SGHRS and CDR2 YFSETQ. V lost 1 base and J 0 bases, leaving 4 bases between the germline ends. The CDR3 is CASSLFLNTEAFF. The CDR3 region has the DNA TGCGCCAGCAGCTTGTTTCTGAACACTGAAGCTTTCTTT.

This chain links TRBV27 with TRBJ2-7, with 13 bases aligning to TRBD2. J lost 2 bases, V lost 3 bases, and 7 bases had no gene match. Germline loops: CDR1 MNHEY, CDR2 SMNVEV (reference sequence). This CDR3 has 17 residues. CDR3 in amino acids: CASSLQGTSGGAYEQYF. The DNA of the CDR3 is TGTGCCAGCAGTTTGCAGGGAACTAGCGGGGGGGCCTACGAGCAGTACTTC.

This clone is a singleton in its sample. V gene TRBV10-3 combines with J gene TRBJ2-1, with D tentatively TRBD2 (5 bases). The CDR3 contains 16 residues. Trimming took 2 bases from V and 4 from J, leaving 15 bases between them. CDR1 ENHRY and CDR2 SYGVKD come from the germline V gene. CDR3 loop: CAISEVSSYGYNEQFF. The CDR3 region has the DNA TGTGCCATCAGTGAGGTCTCTAGCTATGGATACAATGAGCAGTTCTTC.

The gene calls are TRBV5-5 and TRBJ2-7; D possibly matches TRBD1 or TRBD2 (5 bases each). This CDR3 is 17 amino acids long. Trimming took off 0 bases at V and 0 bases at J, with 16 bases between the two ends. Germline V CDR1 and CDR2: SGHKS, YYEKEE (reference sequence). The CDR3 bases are TGTGCCAGCAGCTTGGTGTCTTTCCGGGACCTCTCCTACGAGCAGTACTTC. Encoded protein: CASSLVSFRDLSYEQYF.

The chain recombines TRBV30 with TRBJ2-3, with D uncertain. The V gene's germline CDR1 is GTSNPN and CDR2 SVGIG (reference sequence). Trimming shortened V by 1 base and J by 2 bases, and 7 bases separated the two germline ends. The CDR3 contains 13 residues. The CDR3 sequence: CAWSAGNTDTQYF. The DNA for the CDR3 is TGTGCCTGGAGTGCCGGTAACACAGATACGCAGTATTTT.

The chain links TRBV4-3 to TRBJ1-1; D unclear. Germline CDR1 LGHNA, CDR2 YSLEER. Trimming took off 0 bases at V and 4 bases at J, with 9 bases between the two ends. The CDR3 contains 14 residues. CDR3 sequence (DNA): TGCGCCAGCAGCCAAGATGCGAGGTCCACTGAAGCTTTCTTT. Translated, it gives CASSQDARSTEAFF.

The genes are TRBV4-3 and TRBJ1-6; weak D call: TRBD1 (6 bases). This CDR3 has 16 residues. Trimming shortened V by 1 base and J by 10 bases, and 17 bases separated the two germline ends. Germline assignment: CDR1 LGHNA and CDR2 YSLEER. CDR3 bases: TGCGCCAGCAGCCAAGCGCGTAGGCAGGGGATCTCACCCCTCCACTTT. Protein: CASSQARRQGISPLHF.